Described below is a single T cell receptor (beta chain) sequence and its context. Its target antigen remains unknown. The input lacks base qualities; no much larger clone sits a single base away. The time point label, read with the paper, signifies: about 5 months on oral tofacitinib. In the paper's terms, the treatment or condition label means: oral pan-JAK inhibitor, 5-10 mg twice daily. Peripheral blood and lesional scalp punch biopsies were obtained from patients with alopecia areata. PBMCs were separated by density centrifugation and stained for CD3, CD4 and CD8, after which CD4+ and CD8+ T cells were sorted on a FACSAria. Library method: the immunoSEQ multiplex PCR assay. For TCR sequencing, RNA was extracted from every sample and reverse transcribed into cDNA to serve as template. SuperScript III was used to make first-strand cDNA, primed with a 2:1 mix of oligo-dT and random hexamers. Amplification bias was assessed with a synthetic immune receptor repertoire, and residual bias was removed computationally. As for the authors' bioinformatics: After raw reads were preprocessed to remove errors, the CDR3 was defined following IMGT conventions as running from the conserved cysteine to phenylalanine. Clonality was computed as 1 minus the Shannon entropy, with the entropy normalized by log2 of the number of productive unique TCRs. Scalp TCRbeta sequences were cross-referenced with sorted blood CD4 and CD8 repertoires so that the CD4 or CD8 identity of scalp clones could be inferred. TCRdb re-hosts the immuneACCESS table, in-frame sequences only. Its copies lack some clones; in the studies checked, an unresolved V gene accounts for under half of them, and the cause for the rest is not known. Clone size and V and J calls were adopted from that table, with D and trimming inferred from the DNA. The sample profile shows 150,000 to 200,000 clones; approximately 61% of them were found once. Clones ranked in the top ten supply around 0.92% of the sample.

These data come from a study of CD8+ T cells in alopecia areata (dated by TCRdb to the late 2010s). A note on the overall study: The treated patients took part in an open-label pilot trial in which moderate-to-severe alopecia areata was treated with oral tofacitinib at 5 to 10 mg twice daily. RNA was obtained with the PAXgene miRNA kit for fixed scalp, the miRNeasy kit for PBMCs, and the RNeasy kit for mouse skin. Disease severity in treated patients was measured with the SALT score, which quantifies the percentage of affected scalp surface area. High-throughput TCRbeta sequencing was used to examine T cell clonal expansion in alopecia areata in both the C3H/HeJ mouse model and human patients. Human TCRbeta sequencing covered scalp tissue and sorted CD4+ and CD8+ peripheral blood T cells from patchy and totalis/universalis alopecia areata patients and healthy controls. Patients received tofacitinib for 6 to 18 months and were then followed off drug for 6 months to check for delayed response and recurrence. Scalp clonality was compared among normal scalp (n=4), patchy alopecia areata scalp (n=8), and alopecia totalis/universalis scalp (n=8). immunoSEQ multiplex PCR using 35 Vbeta forward primers and 13 Jbeta reverse primers was used to amplify TCRbeta CDR3 regions. Biopsies were taken from tofacitinib-treated patients at baseline and at 4 and 24 weeks of treatment, and a later scalp biopsy was taken in several of the tofacitinib-treated patients.

The research as a whole found: Higher clonality and more expanded CD8+ clones were observed in lesional scalp than in normal scalp, particularly in alopecia totalis/universalis, a finding suggestive of antigenic drive. Resident alphabeta T cells in normal human skin are also sequenced, complicating scalp TCR repertoire analysis, unlike mouse skin dominated by gammadelta T cells. Compared with mice, TCR sequences shared between patients were less clear, possibly partly because of HLA diversity across the patient population. During tofacitinib treatment, many expanded lesional clones stuck around in both scalp and blood, and this persistence may partly explain why relapse happens after treatment is stopped. Tofacitinib significantly lowered scalp clonality and the number of expanded CD8+ clones among the top 100 scalp clones. Because the treated cohort was small and had just a single nonresponder, larger studies are needed to establish links between baseline CD8+ expansion and response.

The junction shows trimming of 6 bases on V and 5 bases on J, plus 6 bases between the germline ends. CDR1 and CDR2, per the germline V gene, are MNHEY and SVGAGI. Including cysteine and phenylalanine, the CDR3 has 11 amino acids. CDR3 DNA only is kept here, 33 bases in frame from base 1. This TCR was sampled from a human donor with alopecia areata. Specimen: CD4+ T cells sorted from blood, collected at week 24, from a patient treated with tofacitinib. The chain uses TRBV6-5 and TRBJ2-3; the best D guess is TRBD1, with 6 bases matching. The nucleotide sequence is given as TGTGCCAGCAGACAGGGAGATACGCAGTATTTT. This gives the protein CASRQGDTQYF.